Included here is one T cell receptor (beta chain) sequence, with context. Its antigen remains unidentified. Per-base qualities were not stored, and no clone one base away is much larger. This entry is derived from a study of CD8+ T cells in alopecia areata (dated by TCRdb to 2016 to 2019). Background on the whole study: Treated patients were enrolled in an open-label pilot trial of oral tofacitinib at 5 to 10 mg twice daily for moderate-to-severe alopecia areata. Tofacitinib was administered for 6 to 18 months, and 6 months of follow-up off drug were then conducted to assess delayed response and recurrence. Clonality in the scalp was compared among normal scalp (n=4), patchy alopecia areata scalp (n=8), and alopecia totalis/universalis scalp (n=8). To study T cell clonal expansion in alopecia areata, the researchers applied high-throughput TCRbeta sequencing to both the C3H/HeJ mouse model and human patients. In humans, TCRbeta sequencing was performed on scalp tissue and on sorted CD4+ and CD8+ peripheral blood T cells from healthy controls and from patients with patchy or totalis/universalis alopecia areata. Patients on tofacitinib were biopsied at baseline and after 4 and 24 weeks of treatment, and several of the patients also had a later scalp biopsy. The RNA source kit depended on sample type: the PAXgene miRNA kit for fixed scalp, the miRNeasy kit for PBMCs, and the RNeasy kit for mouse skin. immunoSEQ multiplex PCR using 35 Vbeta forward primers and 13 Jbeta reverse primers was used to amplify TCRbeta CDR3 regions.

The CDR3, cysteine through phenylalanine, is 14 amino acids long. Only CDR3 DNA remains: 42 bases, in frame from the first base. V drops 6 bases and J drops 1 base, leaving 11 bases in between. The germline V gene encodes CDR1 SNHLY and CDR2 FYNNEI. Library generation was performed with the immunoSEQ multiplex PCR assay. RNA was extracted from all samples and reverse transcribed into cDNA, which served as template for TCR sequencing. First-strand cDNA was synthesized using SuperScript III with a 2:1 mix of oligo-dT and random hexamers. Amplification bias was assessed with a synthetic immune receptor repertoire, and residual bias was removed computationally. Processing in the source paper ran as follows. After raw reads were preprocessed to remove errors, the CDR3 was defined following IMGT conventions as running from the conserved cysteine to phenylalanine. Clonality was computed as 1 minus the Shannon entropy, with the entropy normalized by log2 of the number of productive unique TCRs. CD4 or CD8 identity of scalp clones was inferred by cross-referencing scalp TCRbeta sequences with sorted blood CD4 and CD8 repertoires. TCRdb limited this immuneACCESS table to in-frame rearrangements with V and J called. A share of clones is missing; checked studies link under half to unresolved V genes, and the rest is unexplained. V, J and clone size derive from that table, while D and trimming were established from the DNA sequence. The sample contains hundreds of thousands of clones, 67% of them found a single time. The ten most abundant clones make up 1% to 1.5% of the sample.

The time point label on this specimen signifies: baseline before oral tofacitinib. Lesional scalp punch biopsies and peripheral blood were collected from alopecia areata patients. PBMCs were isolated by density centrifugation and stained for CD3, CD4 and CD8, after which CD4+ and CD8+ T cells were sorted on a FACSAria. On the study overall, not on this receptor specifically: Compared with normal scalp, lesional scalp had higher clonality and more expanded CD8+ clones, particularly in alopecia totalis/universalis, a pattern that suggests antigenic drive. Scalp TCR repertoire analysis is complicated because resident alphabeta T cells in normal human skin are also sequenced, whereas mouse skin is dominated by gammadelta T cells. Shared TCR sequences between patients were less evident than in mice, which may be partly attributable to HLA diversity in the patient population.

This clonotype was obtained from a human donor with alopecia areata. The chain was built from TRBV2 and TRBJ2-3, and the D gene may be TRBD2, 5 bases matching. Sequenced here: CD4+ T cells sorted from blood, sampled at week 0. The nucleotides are TGTGCCAGCAGCCCGGAGGAAGGCACAGATACGCAGTATTTT. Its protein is CASSPEEGTDTQYF.